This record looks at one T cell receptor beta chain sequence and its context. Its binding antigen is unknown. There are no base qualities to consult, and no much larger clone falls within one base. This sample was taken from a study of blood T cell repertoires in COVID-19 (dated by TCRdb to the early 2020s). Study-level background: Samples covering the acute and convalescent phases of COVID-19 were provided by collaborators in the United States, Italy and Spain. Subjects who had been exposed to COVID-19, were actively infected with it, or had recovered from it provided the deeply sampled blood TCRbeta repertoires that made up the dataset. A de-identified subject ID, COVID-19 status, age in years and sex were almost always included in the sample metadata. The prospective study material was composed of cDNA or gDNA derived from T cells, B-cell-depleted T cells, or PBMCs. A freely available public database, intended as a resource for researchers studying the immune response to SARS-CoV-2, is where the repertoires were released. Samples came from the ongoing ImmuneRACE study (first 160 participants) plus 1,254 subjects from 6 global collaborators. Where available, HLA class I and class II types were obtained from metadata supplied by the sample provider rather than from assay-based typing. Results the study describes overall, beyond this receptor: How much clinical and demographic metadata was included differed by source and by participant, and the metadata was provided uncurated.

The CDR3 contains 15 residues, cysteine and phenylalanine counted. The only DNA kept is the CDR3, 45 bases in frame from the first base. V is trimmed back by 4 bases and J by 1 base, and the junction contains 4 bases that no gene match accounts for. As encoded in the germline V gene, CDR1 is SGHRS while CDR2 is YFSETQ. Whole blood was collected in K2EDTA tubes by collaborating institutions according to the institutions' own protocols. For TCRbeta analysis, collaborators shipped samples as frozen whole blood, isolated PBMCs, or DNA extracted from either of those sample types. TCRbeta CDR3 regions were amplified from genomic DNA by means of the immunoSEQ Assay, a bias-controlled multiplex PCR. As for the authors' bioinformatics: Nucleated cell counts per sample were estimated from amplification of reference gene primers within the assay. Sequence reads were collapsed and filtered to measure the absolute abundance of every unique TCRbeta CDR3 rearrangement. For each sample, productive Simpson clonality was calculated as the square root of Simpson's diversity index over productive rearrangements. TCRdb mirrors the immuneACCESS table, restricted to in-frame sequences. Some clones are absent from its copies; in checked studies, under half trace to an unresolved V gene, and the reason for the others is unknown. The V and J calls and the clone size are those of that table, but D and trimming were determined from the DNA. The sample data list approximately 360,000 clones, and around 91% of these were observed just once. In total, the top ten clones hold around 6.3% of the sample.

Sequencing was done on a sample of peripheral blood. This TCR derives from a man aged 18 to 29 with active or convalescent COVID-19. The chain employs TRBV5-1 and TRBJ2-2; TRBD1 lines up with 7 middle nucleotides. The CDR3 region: CASSVTGKNTGELFF. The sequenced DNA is TGCGCCAGCAGCGTGACAGGGAAGAACACCGGGGAGCTGTTTTTT.